This T cell receptor beta chain was sequenced during a study of T cell repertoires in cytomegalovirus infection. Whole-study context: It was the public TCR beta signatures that indicated both CMV infection and matching HLA type.

CDR1 SNHLY and CDR2 FYNNEI come from the germline V gene. V trimming: 0 bases; J trimming: 5 bases; junction bases outside the gene matches: 12. CDR3 length: 17 amino acids. TCRdb called the reads again in MiXCR, with one record for every CDR3 protein. This sample has 650,000 to 900,000 distinct CDR3 sequences, with roughly 28% found just once. Note on this clonotype: Its target is unknown.

V gene TRBV2 combines with J gene TRBJ1-2; the match to TRBD1 covers 7 bases. This TCR was sampled from a human donor in good health (CMV status not recorded). Some clones in this sample may be carry-over from other donors' samples. The sample consisted of cultured CD8+ T cells from PBMCs, taken from culture after CMV antigen stimulation. CDR3 DNA sequence: TGTGCCAGCAGTGAAGCTGAAGTGGGGGACAGCCTGTATGGCTACACCTTC. It translates to CASSEAEVGDSLYGYTF. Using reference TRBV2 and TRBJ1-2 for the parts outside the CDR3, the full variable domain is EPEVTQTPSHQVTQMGQEVILRCVPISNHLYFYWYRQILGQKVEFLVSFYNNEISEKSEIFDDQFSVERPDGSNFTLKIRSTKLEDSAMYFCASSEAEVGDSLYGYTFGSGTRLTVV.